This T cell receptor beta chain was identified in a study of cytomegalovirus exposure and HLA in healthy donors. Study at large: As an earlier analysis found, about 190 million T cells yielded about 120 million unique TCR beta sequences. General study findings and limits: Productive status was seen about 87% or about 30% of the time for most TCR beta V segments in an earlier analysis.

Points on this clone: Its antigen remains unknown.

Primers included in the PCR were 60 Vbeta and 13 Jbeta primers. Sequencing used immunoSEQ multiplex PCR; TCRdb keeps in-frame clones, though not all of them. Among 100,000 to 150,000 clones listed, less than 80% were seen once. Nominally healthy donors were sampled, though unrecorded immune exposures were likely. Specimen: PBMCs. The sequence derives from a man under 40 in good health and CMV-seronegative.

The chain's CDR3 is CASSWGGQGISPLHF. Here the CDR3 DNA reads TGTGCCAGCAGTTGGGGGGGACAGGGGATTTCACCCCTCCACTTT. The chain has TRBV28 and TRBJ1-6, with 10 nucleotides matching TRBD1. V lost 4 bases to trimming and J lost 9 bases; unmatched junction nucleotides: 6. CDR1 is MDHEN and CDR2 is SYDVKM in the germline V gene. The CDR3 runs to 15 residues.